This T cell receptor (beta chain) was sequenced for a study of cytomegalovirus exposure and HLA in healthy donors. Study-level points and caveats: The authors later linked a missense DCLRE1C variant to TCR beta V- and J-gene trimming. The productive fraction for most TCR beta V segments was about 90% or about 30% in an earlier analysis. Donors were assumed by presence/absence analyses to have roughly uniform sequencing depth.

A remark on this clone: Its antigen remains unidentified.

The V gene end was trimmed by 0 bases and the J gene end by 7 bases; junction bases not matched to a gene: 7. This CDR3 is 16 amino acids long. Germline-derived CDR1 and CDR2 are LGHNA and YNFKEQ. It was with 60 Vbeta and 13 Jbeta primers that the PCR ran. Data came from immunoSEQ multiplex PCR; TCRdb stores just in-frame clones and leaves some out. The repertoire consists of around 230,000 clones, with more than 75% occurring once and the leading ten covering about 0.22%. Source material: PBMCs. This chain uses TRBV4-2 with TRBJ2-5, with 11 bases identical to TRBD2. The sequence was obtained from a girl aged 2 to 9 in good health and CMV-seronegative. DNA for the CDR3: TGTGCCAGCAGCCAAGATGTAGCGGGGGGGCGGGGGACCCAGTACTTC. Translating gives CASSQDVAGGRGTQYF.